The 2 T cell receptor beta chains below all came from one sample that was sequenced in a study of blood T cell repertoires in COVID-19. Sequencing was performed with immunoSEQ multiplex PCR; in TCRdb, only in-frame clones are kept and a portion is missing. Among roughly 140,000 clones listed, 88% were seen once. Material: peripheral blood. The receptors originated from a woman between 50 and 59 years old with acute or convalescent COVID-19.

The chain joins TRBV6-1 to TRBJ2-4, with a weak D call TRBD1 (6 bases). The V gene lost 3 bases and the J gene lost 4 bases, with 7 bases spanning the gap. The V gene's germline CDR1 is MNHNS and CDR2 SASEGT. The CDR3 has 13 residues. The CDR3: CASSDRGKNIQYF. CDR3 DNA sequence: TGTGCCAGCAGTGACAGGGGAAAAAACATTCAGTACTTC.

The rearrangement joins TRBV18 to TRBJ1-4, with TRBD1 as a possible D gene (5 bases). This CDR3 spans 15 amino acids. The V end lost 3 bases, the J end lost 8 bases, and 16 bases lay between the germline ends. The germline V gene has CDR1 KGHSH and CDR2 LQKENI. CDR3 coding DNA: TGTGCCAGCTCACCCAATAGGGCCTGGGGCGAAAAACTGTTTTTT. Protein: CASSPNRAWGEKLFF. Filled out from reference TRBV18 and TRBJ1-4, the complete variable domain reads NAGVMQNPRHLVRRRGQEARLRCSPMKGHSHVYWYRQLPEEGLKFMVYLQKENIIDESGMPKERFSAEFPKEGPSILRIQQVVRGDSAAYFCASSPNRAWGEKLFFGSGTQLSVL.